This T cell receptor beta chain is from a study of CDR3 diversity in severe acne. The CDR3 is 19 amino acids in total, end residues counted. CDR1 is SGHVS, CDR2 FNYEAQ, per germline. TCRdb re-called the PCR reads with MiXCR, one entry per CDR3 protein. Of fewer than 90,000 distinct CDR3 sequences in the sample, around 53% were seen once. Of note for this clonotype: The limits of the CDR3 on the DNA are not certain, so only TCRdb's listed CDR3 is given.

This receptor was identified in a male donor in good health, without acne. Sequences were obtained from blood. The chain employs TRBV7-6 and TRBJ2-1; the listed D gene, TRBD1, was not tested against the DNA. CDR3 amino acids: CASSRGTEQYFGPGNEQFF.